This note documents a single TCR beta chain sequence. Its specificity is unknown. As the method of synthesis, 5'RACE template switching with UMIs yielded TCR beta cDNA. TCRdb reanalyzed the 5' RACE reads and collapses them to one entry per CDR3 protein, without DNA. In total, the table holds around 550,000 distinct CDR3 sequences. The data were obtained in a study of T cells expressing NK-cell markers. Overall study results and limits: In roughly 6 donors, dominant CD3+CD56+NKG2C+ clones formed about 1.0-7.0% of CD8+ cells.

The CDR3 is made up of 13 amino acids. Germline lookup yields CDR1 MNHNS and CDR2 SASEGT. The sequence was obtained from a man aged 18-30 years in good health. The sample was blood T cells: a sorted CD56 or NKG2C T cell subset, CD4+ or CD8+ T cells, or bulk PBMC T cells (not recorded which). The chain uses TRBV6-1 and TRBJ1-1; the TCRdb D gene call, TRBD1, has no DNA to confirm it. This CDR3 reads CASSADRGTEAFF.